The sequence of this TCR beta chain was determined in a study of shared clonotypes between healthy human individuals (TCRdb year 2020). A note on the overall study: The cohort included a few men and a couple of women between 18 and 49 years of age. To estimate repertoire size and how much clonotypes are shared between individuals, the study performed deep sequencing of blood TCR repertoires from five healthy adults. To increase sequencing depth and limit assay-specific biases, different laboratories used diverse techniques to prepare libraries and sequence TCR repertoires. For each donor, CD4 naive and CD4 memory were each run on three plates, CD8 naive on two plates, and CD8 memory on one plate. Each donor's leukapheresis produced roughly between roughly 0.9 and 9 billion PBMCs.

Donors were healthy HIV-negative adults with no recently reported acute infections or vaccinations. All donors were Caucasian adults living in Nashville, Tennessee, USA. CD4+ T cells were enriched through magnetic negative selection, after which naive cells were positively selected on CD45RA and the remaining negative fraction served as the memory subset. Blood was collected by leukapheresis, and PBMCs were isolated by Ficoll-Histopaque density gradient centrifugation and then cryopreserved in liquid nitrogen vapor phase. Analytical flow cytometry was used to check the purity and quantity of every magnetically sorted T cell population. Each sorted fraction had its genomic DNA isolated and then quantified by UV absorbance on a Nanodrop 2000c. Using the deep immunoSEQ assay, TCR CDR3 regions were amplified from genomic DNA by multiplex PCR. Extracted genomic DNA from each cell subset was distributed evenly across all wells of several immunoSEQ 96-well plates, and each plate was treated as a replicate. Each replicate PCR for sorted subsets received roughly 200 ng genomic DNA, equal to roughly 29,000 T cell genomes. The purified libraries were quantified using a Qubit 3.0 fluorometer, sized with a Bioanalyzer 2100, and then quantified again using the KAPA Library Quantification kit. A separate single-read 150-cycle Illumina NextSeq 550 flow cell was used to sequence each immunoSEQ 96-well plate. Per the original workflow: Because only junctional sequences without quality scores were contained in the immunoSEQ output, filtering matching that applied to full-length reads could not be performed. Sequences were annotated with PyIR, a Python wrapper for IgBLAST v1.9, and V/J genes and CDR3 were assigned using IMGT germline references. Reads were removed for weak V/J assignments (E-value above 1e-6), missing CDR3, stop codons, out-of-frame junctions, or ambiguous translated residues. V3J clonotypes were defined as sequences sharing the same inferred V gene, J gene, and CDR3 amino acid sequence. Percentage overlap between repertoires was computed as shared unique clonotypes divided by the size of the smaller repertoire. Repertoire richness was assessed with RTK rarefaction, the Chao1 estimator, and Recon v2.1 estimates of unobserved clonotypes. OLGA was used to compute generation probabilities for all TCRbeta clonotypes that the gDNA method yielded from a handful of donors. Entries here come from immuneACCESS through TCRdb and include only in-frame sequences with V and J called. Some clones fail to appear in such tables; in the studies checked, an unresolved V gene covers under half of the shortfall, and the cause of the remainder is unknown. V, J and clone size are those of that table, while D and trimming were read from the DNA. The sample has more than 850,000 clones on record, 75% to 85% of them singletons. The ten largest clones represent approximately 0.56% of the sample.

Regarding this clone: The antigen it binds to is not known. No much larger clone exists at a distance of one base, and base qualities are not known.

CDR1 MDHEN and CDR2 SYDVKM were looked up in the germline V gene. The CDR3 numbers 14 residues from cysteine through phenylalanine. Solely the CDR3 DNA is kept, with 42 bases framed from the first base. Trimming accounts for 2 bases at V and 5 bases at J, while the number of junction bases matched to no gene is 5. The investigation overall reported the following: Because the study included only a small number of donors, the genetic and exposure-history diversity represented was limited. When a handful of donors were compared, the shared fraction of clonotypes was around 4.6% for naive CD4, about 4% for naive CD8, 2% to 2.5% for memory CD4, and roughly 0.4% for memory CD8. Only blood was sampled, and tissue TCR repertoires likely differ from those in blood. Rarefaction of sorted-subset datasets indicated incomplete sequencing despite the large sequencing depth. Larger estimated clonotype richness was generally found for naive subsets than for memory subsets. Compared with non-shared clonotypes, the clonotypes found in all four sorted-subset donors had higher generation probabilities. Based on pairwise subsampling, the degree of clonotype sharing among donors was expected to be affected by sequencing depth.

The chain is made from TRBV28 and TRBJ2-5; TRBD1 fits 7 bases in the junction. This clonotype was sampled from a man aged 18-30 years in good health. Some clones in this sample may be carry-over from other donors' samples. Sample: memory CD4+ T cells from PBMCs. Per the publication, the cell subset or site label means: CD45RA-negative fraction. The CDR3 corresponds to CASSLGQAGETQYF. At the DNA level, the sequence is TGTGCCAGCAGTTTAGGACAGGCAGGGGAGACCCAGTACTTC.